Below, one T cell receptor beta chain is given with its context. Its target is not known. The sample originates from a study of cytomegalovirus exposure and HLA in healthy donors. Study-level information: Early release data held 80 million to 100 million unique TCRs from HLA-typed donors.

The primer mix had 60 Vbeta and 13 Jbeta primers. Some clones are missing from TCRdb's copy, which holds only in-frame ones; the method was immunoSEQ multiplex PCR. The sample shows 90,000 to 120,000 clones, roughly 80% of them seen only once. CDR3 length: 13 amino acids. The germline V gene encodes CDR1 SNHLY and CDR2 FYNNEI. V gave up 8 bases and J gave up 10 bases, with 20 bases separating them. Study-level results: Indistinguishable V segments such as TRBV6-2 and TRBV6-3 were excluded. Earlier results showed most TCR beta V segments being productive about 87% or about 30% of the time.

The TCR sequence derives from a male donor in good health and CMV-seropositive. The sequenced sample was PBMCs. The chain is built from TRBV2 and TRBJ2-5, with TRBD1 as a possible D gene (6 bases). The CDR3 DNA reads TGTGCCAGCCTCTTAGAAGGGGGAGCTAACCAGTACTTC. Protein product: CASLLEGGANQYF. The complete variable domain, with remaining parts taken from reference TRBV2 and TRBJ2-5, reads EPEVTQTPSHQVTQMGQEVILRCVPISNHLYFYWYRQILGQKVEFLVSFYNNEISEKSEIFDDQFSVERPDGSNFTLKIRSTKLEDSAMYFCASLLEGGANQYFGPGTRLLVL.